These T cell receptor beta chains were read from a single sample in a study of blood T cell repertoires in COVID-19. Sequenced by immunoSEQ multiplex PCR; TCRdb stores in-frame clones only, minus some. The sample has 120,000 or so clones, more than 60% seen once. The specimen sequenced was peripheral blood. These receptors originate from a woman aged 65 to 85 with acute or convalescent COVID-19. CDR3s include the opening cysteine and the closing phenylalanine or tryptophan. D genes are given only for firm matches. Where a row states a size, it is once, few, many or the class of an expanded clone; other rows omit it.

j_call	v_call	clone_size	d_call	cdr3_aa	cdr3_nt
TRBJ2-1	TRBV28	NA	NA	CASSNAQVAGHEQFF	TGTGCCAGCTCCAACGCACAGGTAGCCGGGCATGAGCAGTTCTTC
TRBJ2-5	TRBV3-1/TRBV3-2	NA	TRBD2	CASSHLWTSGRMGETQYF	TGTGCCAGCAGCCATCTTTGGACTAGCGGGAGAATGGGAGAGACCCAGTACTTC
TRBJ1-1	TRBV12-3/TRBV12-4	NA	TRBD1	CASNTGQAGEAFF	TGTGCCAGCAATACAGGACAGGCGGGTGAAGCTTTCTTT
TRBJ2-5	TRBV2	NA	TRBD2	CASRLAGGQETQYF	TGTGCCAGCCGACTAGCGGGGGGCCAAGAGACCCAGTACTTC
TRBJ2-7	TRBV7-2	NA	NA	CASSLTGTYGEQYF	TGTGCCAGCAGCTTGACAGGTACCTACGGCGAGCAGTACTTC
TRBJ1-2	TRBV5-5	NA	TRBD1	CASSWTGAPLEYGYTF	TGTGCCAGCAGCTGGACAGGGGCCCCTTTGGAGTATGGCTACACCTTC
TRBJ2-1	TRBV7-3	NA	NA	CASSLYGGTLNEQFF	TGTGCCAGCAGCTTATACGGGGGTACACTAAATGAGCAGTTCTTC
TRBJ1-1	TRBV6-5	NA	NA	CASSWGEDTEAFF	TGTGCCAGCAGTTGGGGGGAGGACACTGAAGCTTTCTTT
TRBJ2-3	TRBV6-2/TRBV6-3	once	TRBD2	CASSYSKASGGHDTQYF	TGTGCCAGCAGTTACTCGAAGGCTAGCGGGGGTCATGATACGCAGTATTTT
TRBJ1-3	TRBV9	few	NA	CASSSQRGTIYF	TGTGCCAGCAGCAGTCAGAGAGGAACCATATATTTT
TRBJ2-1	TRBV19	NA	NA	CASSIDPRQAHNEQFF	TGTGCCAGTAGTATAGACCCCCGACAGGCTCACAATGAGCAGTTCTTC
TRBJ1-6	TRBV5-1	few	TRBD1	CASSFGQGSSYNSPLHF	TGCGCCAGCAGCTTTGGACAGGGTAGCTCCTATAATTCACCCCTCCACTTT
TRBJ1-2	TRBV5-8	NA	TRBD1	CASSLGWDSYGYTF	TGTGCCAGCAGTCTTGGGTGGGACAGCTATGGCTACACCTTC
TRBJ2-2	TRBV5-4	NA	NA	CASSLSRGGINTGELFF	TGTGCCAGCAGCTTGAGTCGAGGAGGGATCAACACCGGGGAGCTGTTTTTT
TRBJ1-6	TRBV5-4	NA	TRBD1	CASSLSSGTAGSPLHF	TGTGCCAGCAGCTTGAGTTCCGGGACAGCGGGTTCACCCCTCCACTTT
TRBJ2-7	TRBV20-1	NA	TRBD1	CSASWQGDYEQYF	TGCAGTGCTAGTTGGCAGGGGGACTACGAGCAGTACTTC
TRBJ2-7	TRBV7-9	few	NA	CASSLAQGSGYEQYF	TGTGCCAGCAGCTTAGCCCAGGGCTCCGGGTACGAGCAGTACTTC
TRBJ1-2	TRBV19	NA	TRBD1	CASSVRQGSGYGYTF	TGTGCCAGTAGTGTCCGACAGGGGTCGGGCTATGGCTACACCTTC
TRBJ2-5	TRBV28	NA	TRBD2	CASGGVKETQYF	TGTGCCAGTGGGGGGGTTAAGGAGACCCAGTACTTC
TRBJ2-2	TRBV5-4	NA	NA	CASGVPGYNTGELFF	TGTGCCAGCGGAGTCCCAGGGTATAACACCGGGGAGCTGTTTTTT
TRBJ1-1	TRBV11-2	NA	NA	CASSLLYRAEAFF	TGTGCCAGCAGCCTGCTATACAGGGCTGAAGCTTTCTTT
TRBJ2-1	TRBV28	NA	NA	CASSDGSSYNEQFF	TGTGCCAGCAGCGACGGGAGTTCCTACAATGAGCAGTTCTTC
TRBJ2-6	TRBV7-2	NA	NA	CASSLGPSGANVLTF	TGTGCCAGCAGCTTAGGGCCCTCTGGGGCCAACGTCCTGACTTTC
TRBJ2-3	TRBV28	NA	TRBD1	CASSSGGIGTDTQYF	TGTGCCAGCAGCTCAGGGGGCATTGGCACAGATACGCAGTATTTT
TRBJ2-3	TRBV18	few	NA	CASSVDLGSDTQYF	TGTGCCAGCTCGGTCGACCTAGGATCCGATACGCAGTATTTT
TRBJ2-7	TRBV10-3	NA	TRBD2	CAIAGEGTYEQYF	TGTGCCATCGCTGGGGAGGGGACTTACGAGCAGTACTTC
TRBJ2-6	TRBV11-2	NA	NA	CASSSPSSGISGANVLTF	TGTGCCAGCAGCTCACCCTCAAGCGGCATCTCTGGGGCCAACGTCCTGACTTTC
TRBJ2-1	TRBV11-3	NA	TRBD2	CASSLGLAGGNEQFF	TGTGCCAGCAGCTTAGGGTTAGCGGGGGGCAATGAGCAGTTCTTC
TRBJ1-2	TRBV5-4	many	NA	CASSPTGNYGYTF	TGTGCCAGCAGCCCGACGGGGAACTATGGCTACACCTTC
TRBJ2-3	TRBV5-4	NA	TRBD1	CASSRRDRSTDTQYF	TGTGCCAGCAGCCGTCGGGACAGGAGCACAGATACGCAGTATTTT
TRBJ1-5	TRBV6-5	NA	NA	CASSRGGNQPQHF	TGTGCCAGCTCCCGCGGGGGCAATCAGCCCCAGCATTTT
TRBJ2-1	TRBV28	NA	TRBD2	CASSSYSGTSGANEQFF	TGTGCCAGCAGTTCCTACTCCGGGACTAGCGGTGCCAATGAGCAGTTCTTC
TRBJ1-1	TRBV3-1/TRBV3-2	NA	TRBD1	CASSPRQGASTEAFF	TGTGCCAGCAGCCCCCGACAGGGGGCCAGCACTGAAGCTTTCTTT
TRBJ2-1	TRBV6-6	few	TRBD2	CASSLDSPLSGNVYNEQFF	TGTGCCAGCAGTCTAGATTCGCCCCTTAGCGGGAACGTGTACAATGAGCAGTTCTTC
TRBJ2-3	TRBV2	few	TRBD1	CASLDREMEDTQYF	TGTGCCAGCCTCGACAGGGAGATGGAGGATACGCAGTATTTT
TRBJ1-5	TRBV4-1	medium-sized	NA	CASSQVIGSNQPQHF	TGCGCCAGCAGCCAAGTGATCGGTAGCAATCAGCCCCAGCATTTT
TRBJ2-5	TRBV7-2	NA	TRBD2	CASSGTSGGQETQYF	TGTGCCAGCAGCGGGACTAGCGGGGGGCAAGAGACCCAGTACTTC
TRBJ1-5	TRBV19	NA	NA	CASSIGGTVNQPQHF	TGTGCCAGTAGTATAGGGGGGACTGTCAATCAGCCCCAGCATTTT
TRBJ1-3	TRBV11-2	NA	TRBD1	CASSWTGPGNTIYF	TGTGCCAGCAGCTGGACAGGCCCTGGAAACACCATATATTTT